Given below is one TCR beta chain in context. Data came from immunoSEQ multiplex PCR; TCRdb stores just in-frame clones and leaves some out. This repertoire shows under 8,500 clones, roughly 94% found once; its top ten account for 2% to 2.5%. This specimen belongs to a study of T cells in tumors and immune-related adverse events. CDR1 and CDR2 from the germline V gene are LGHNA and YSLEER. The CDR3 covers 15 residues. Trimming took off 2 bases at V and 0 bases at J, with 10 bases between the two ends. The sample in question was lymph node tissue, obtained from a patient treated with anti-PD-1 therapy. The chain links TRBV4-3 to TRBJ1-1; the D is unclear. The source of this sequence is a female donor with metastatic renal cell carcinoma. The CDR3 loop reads CASSQLSAMNTEAFF. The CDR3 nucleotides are TGCGCCAGCAGCCAACTCTCGGCGATGAACACTGAAGCTTTCTTT.